This TCR beta chain was captured in a study of cytomegalovirus exposure and HLA in healthy donors. Overall study context: Of the donors genotyped, several hundred in all, 75% to 85% fell in the Caucasian-associated ancestry cluster. Overall study results and limits: In a later analysis, an Asian-associated ancestry cluster reportedly showed fewer N-insertions than the roughly 710-donor mean. Most TCR beta V segments were productive about 87% or about 30% of the time in an earlier analysis. Cytomegalovirus status, reportedly, was diagnosed with high specificity and sensitivity by the classifier.

Primers for the PCR totalled 60 Vbeta and 13 Jbeta. The data were produced by immunoSEQ multiplex PCR, yet TCRdb's version contains in-frame clones alone and is incomplete. Its listing shows 150,000 to 250,000 clones. Germline V gives CDR1 SQVTM, CDR2 ANQGSEA. CDR3 size: 14 residues. J gave up 7 bases and V 8 bases, and 9 bases lay outside the gene matches. Notes on this clone: The antigen remains undetermined.

The chain links TRBV29-1 to TRBJ2-1, with TRBD2 matching 12 bases. The TCR comes from a boy younger than 18 in good health and CMV-seronegative. The sequenced sample consisted of PBMCs. The CDR3 nucleotides read TGCAGCTTACTAGGACTAGCGGGGTGGAATGAGCAGTTCTTC. Translation gives CSLLGLAGWNEQFF.